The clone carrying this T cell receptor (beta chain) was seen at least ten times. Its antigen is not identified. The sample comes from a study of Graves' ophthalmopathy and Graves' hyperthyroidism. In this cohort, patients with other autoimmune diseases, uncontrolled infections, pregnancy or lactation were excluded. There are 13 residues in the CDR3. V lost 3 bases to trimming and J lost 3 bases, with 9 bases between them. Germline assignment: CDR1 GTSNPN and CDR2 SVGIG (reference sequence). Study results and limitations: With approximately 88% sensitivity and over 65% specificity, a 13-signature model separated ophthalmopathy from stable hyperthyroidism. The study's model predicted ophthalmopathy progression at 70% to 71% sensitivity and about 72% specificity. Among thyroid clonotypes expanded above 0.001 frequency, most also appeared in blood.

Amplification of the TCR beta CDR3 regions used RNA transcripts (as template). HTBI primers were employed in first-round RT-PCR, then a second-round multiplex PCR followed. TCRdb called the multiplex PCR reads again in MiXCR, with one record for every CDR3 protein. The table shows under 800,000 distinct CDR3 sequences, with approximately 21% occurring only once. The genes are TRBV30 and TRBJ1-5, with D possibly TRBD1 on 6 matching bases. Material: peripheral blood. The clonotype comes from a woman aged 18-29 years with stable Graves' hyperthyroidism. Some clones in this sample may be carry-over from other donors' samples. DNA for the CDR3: TGTGCCTGGAGAGGACAGAACAATCAGCCCCAGCATTTT. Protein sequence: CAWRGQNNQPQHF.